These 21 T cell receptor beta chains originate from one sample sequenced in a study of T cells in Graves' hyperthyroidism and ophthalmopathy. From RNA transcripts, TCR beta CDR3 regions were amplified. Initially, a first-round RT-PCR of the TCR CDR3 employed the HTBI primer set. TCRdb used MiXCR to reprocess the multiplex PCR reads, holding one entry per CDR3 protein. The sample has fewer than 900,000 distinct CDR3 sequences, approximately 18% seen once. The sequencing sample was made of blood. The receptors originated from a woman between 50 and 59 years old with Graves' hyperthyroidism that later progressed to Graves' ophthalmopathy.

The chain has TRBV7-2 and TRBJ2-7; 11 nucleotides agree with TRBD2. The CDR3 consists of 14 residues. Germline CDR1 and CDR2: SGHTA and FQGNSA. Trimming at V came to 5 bases and at J to 4 bases, leaving 4 bases not matched to a gene. This CDR3 reads CASSKGLADYEQYF. The CDR3 coding sequence is TGTGCCAGCAGCAAGGGACTAGCGGATTACGAGCAGTACTTC. Supplemented by reference TRBV7-2 and TRBJ2-7, the full variable domain reads GAGVSQSPSNKVTEKGKDVELRCDPISGHTALYWYRQSLGQGLEFLIYFQGNSAPDKSGLPSDRFSAERTGGSVSTLTIQRTQQEDSAVYLCASSKGLADYEQYFGPGTRLTVT.

The chain couples TRBV12-3 or TRBV12-4 to TRBJ2-6; 7 bases fit TRBD1. Germline trimming cut 7 bases from V and 0 bases from J; bases unmatched to any gene: 9. The CDR3 is 17 amino acids. CDR3 sequence: CASIFRDSHSGANVLTF. CDR3 DNA sequence: TGTGCCAGCATCTTCCGGGACAGCCACTCTGGGGCCAACGTCCTGACTTTC.

On this clonotype itself: One base away lies a much larger clone, so this may be a sequencing read error. The chain joins TRBV3-1 to TRBJ2-7, with a weak D call TRBD1 (6 bases). CDR3 length equals 17 residues. Per the germline V gene, CDR1 is LGHDT and CDR2 is YNNKEL (reference sequence). Trimming stripped 1 base from V and 3 bases from J, with 19 bases between. Here the CDR3 DNA reads TGTGCCAGCAGCCAAGGTCCTCCGGCGACAGGTTTCTACGAGCAGTACTTC. Protein sequence: CASSQGPPATGFYEQYF.

A word on this clonotype: Possible read error: a much larger clone is one base away. V and J are TRBV7-2 and TRBJ2-1, with D possibly TRBD1 on 5 matching bases. V lost 5 bases, J lost 9 bases, and 26 bases lay in between. CDR3 length equals 17 residues. Per the germline V gene, CDR1 is SGHTA and CDR2 is FQGNSA. CDR3 coding DNA: TGTGCCAGCAGCCCACCCGATCAAGGGGAAGACAACAGTGAGCAGTTCTTC. Residues: CASSPPDQGEDNSEQFF.

This clonotype was picked up many times. The chain recombines TRBV27 with TRBJ1-1; a possible D gene is TRBD1 (5 bases). V lost 6 bases and J 2 bases, leaving 16 bases between the germline ends. The CDR3 is 15 amino acids. Per the germline V gene, CDR1 is MNHEY and CDR2 is SMNVEV (reference sequence). CDR3 sequence (DNA): TGTGCCAGCAGACCCCGACAGAATACTAACACTGAAGCTTTCTTT. It translates to CASRPRQNTNTEAFF.

The chain recombines TRBV7-9 with TRBJ1-2; 9 nucleotides match TRBD1. The CDR3 runs to 14 residues. The V and J ends lost 1 base and 6 bases, in that order; junction bases with no gene match: 3. Germline values: CDR1 SEHNR, CDR2 FQNEAQ (reference sequence). The CDR3 DNA sequence: TGTGCCAGCAGCTTAGGGGACAGGGTTCATGGCTACACCTTC. This gives the protein CASSLGDRVHGYTF.

In this sample, this clonotype turned up many times. The chain is built from TRBV11-2 and TRBJ1-4; TRBD1 agrees at 7 bases. CDR1 is SGHAT and CDR2 is FQNNGV in the germline V gene. The V gene end was trimmed by 1 base and the J gene end by 7 bases; junction bases not matched to a gene: 9. This CDR3 spans 16 amino acids. The CDR3 DNA reads TGTGCCAGCAGCTTAGCCGCACAGACAGGGTCTGAAAAACTGTTTTTT. It is translated as CASSLAAQTGSEKLFF.

This clonotype was picked up many times. The rearrangement links TRBV28 to TRBJ2-7; weak D call: TRBD1 (5 bases). Germline assignment: CDR1 MDHEN and CDR2 SYDVKM. Between the trimmed V and J ends, which lost 11 bases and 3 bases, there was a span of 23 bases. This CDR3 comprises 15 residues. The CDR3, as DNA: TGTGCCTCCCAGCACCAGGGCAATTTAATCTACGAGCAGTACTTC. Translated: CASQHQGNLIYEQYF. The full variable domain, completed using reference TRBV28 and TRBJ2-7, is DVKVTQSSRYLVKRTGEKVFLECVQDMDHENMFWYRQDPGLGLRLIYFSYDVKMKEKGDIPEGYSVSREKKERFSLILESASTNQTSMYLCASQHQGNLIYEQYFGPGTRLTVT.

This chain joins TRBV12-3 or TRBV12-4 and TRBJ2-1; unclear D gene. V lost 5 bases and J lost 10, with 9 bases in between. This CDR3 has 11 amino acids. DNA of the CDR3: TGTGCCAGCAGTCTTCTGGTGGAGCAGTTCTTC. Translating it yields CASSLLVEQFF.

In its sample, this clonotype was seen a few times. This rearrangement joins TRBV18 to TRBJ1-4, with 7 bases matching TRBD1. The germline gives CDR1 KGHSH, CDR2 LQKENI. With 6 bases clipped from V and 5 bases from J, the junction kept 9 bases outside the gene matches. The CDR3 extends over 15 amino acids. CDR3 DNA sequence: TGTGCCAGCTCCACCGGCGGGACAGAAAATGAAAAACTGTTTTTT. Translation gives CASSTGGTENEKLFF.

This clonotype was seen a handful of times. This chain links TRBV7-9 with TRBJ2-3, with 9 bases lining up with TRBD1. Germline V CDR1 and CDR2: SEHNR, FQNEAQ (reference sequence). The junction had 11 bases not matched to a gene; V was cut back by 5 bases and J by 2 bases. The CDR3 extends over 17 amino acids. CDR3 residues: CASSQLMGQGITDTQYF. In nucleotides, the CDR3 is TGTGCCAGCAGCCAGCTGATGGGACAGGGAATCACAGATACGCAGTATTTT.

In its sample, this clonotype was seen a few times. V gene TRBV7-9 combines with J gene TRBJ1-1; D remains ambiguous. Between the trimmed V and J ends, which lost 5 bases and 0 bases, there was a span of 25 bases. Germline CDR1 is SEHNR and CDR2 is FQNEAQ (reference sequence). The CDR3 spans 19 residues. The CDR3 region has the DNA TGTGCCAGCAGCCCGCAGATGCCCCGTTGGACCGGTTTGAACACTGAAGCTTTCTTT. Translation gives CASSPQMPRWTGLNTEAFF.

This clonotype was counted only a few times. The V gene is TRBV4-1, the J gene TRBJ1-4; D unclear. The length of the CDR3 is 15 residues. Germline CDR1 MGHRA, CDR2 YSYEKL. V was trimmed by 1 base and J by 3 bases, leaving 9 bases between them. CDR3 nucleotides: TGCGCCAGCAGCCAAGGACCCACACCTAATGAAAAACTGTTTTTT. It encodes CASSQGPTPNEKLFF.

In this sample, this clonotype turned up a few times. The rearrangement links TRBV6-1 to TRBJ2-1; the D gene is possibly TRBD1 (6 bases). The CDR3 has 16 residues. Germline CDR1 is MNHNS and CDR2 is SASEGT. V was trimmed by 6 bases and J by 4 bases, leaving 19 bases between them. The CDR3: CASRRIQGLQYNEQFF. CDR3 DNA: TGTGCCAGCAGGAGAATACAGGGATTGCAGTACAATGAGCAGTTCTTC.

The chain joins TRBV6-5 to TRBJ1-4; D is ambiguous. CDR1 and CDR2 (germline): MNHEY, SVGAGI. V was shortened by 0 bases and J by 4 bases, with 9 bases between the two germline ends. The CDR3 loop spans 15 amino acids. The DNA of the CDR3 is TGTGCCAGCAGTTACTCGTACGGATATAATGAAAAACTGTTTTTT. This sequence encodes CASSYSYGYNEKLFF.

For this clonotype: At one end, the junction sequence differs from germline, possibly due to a read error. The chain links TRBV6-1 to TRBJ2-1; 8 bases agree with TRBD1. The germline V gene has CDR1 MNHNS and CDR2 SASEGT. The CDR3 is 14 residues long. The CDR3 reads CACRTGSSYNEQFF. The CDR3, as DNA: TGTGCCTGCAGGACAGGGAGCTCCTACAATGAGCAGTTCTTC.

This clonotype appeared many times. The V gene is TRBV13, the J gene TRBJ2-7; 8 bases are shared with TRBD2. This CDR3 has 15 residues. Trimming at V came to 2 bases and at J to 3 bases, leaving 6 bases not matched to a gene. Germline values: CDR1 PRHDT, CDR2 FYEKMQ (reference sequence). DNA of the CDR3: TGTGCCAGCAGCTTATCCGGGGGGGGACACTACGAGCAGTACTTC. Its translation is CASSLSGGGHYEQYF.

In this sample, this clonotype turned up many times. The chain is built from TRBV6-1 and TRBJ2-2, with TRBD2 matching over 8 bases. The CDR3 extends over 16 amino acids. CDR1 and CDR2 (germline): MNHNS, SASEGT. The junction had 6 bases not matched to a gene; V was cut back by 1 base and J by 5 bases. CDR3 sequence (DNA): TGTGCCAGCAGTGAAGAGAGGGGCGGGGGGACCGGGGAGCTGTTTTTT. It specifies CASSEERGGGTGELFF.

This clonotype has only a few counts. The CDR3, as DNA: TGTGCCAGCAGCCCCGAATCTTCGACAGGGTACGTCGGCTACACCTTC. Translation gives CASSPESSTGYVGYTF. The chain has TRBV7-9 and TRBJ1-2; 7 bases are a match to TRBD1. The CDR3 contains 16 residues. J lost 8 bases, V lost 5 bases, and 17 bases had no gene match. The germline V gene has CDR1 SEHNR and CDR2 FQNEAQ (reference sequence).

The chain uses TRBV4-1 and TRBJ1-1; 8 bases are shared with TRBD1. Germline V gene data show CDR1 as MGHRA and CDR2 as YSYEKL. This CDR3 spans 14 amino acids. The V segment lost 6 bases and the J segment 1 base; nucleotides outside the gene matches: 4. The CDR3 region has the DNA TGCGCCAGCAGTTGGACAGGGAAGAACACTGAAGCTTTCTTT. This sequence encodes CASSWTGKNTEAFF.

The chain is built from TRBV5-1 and TRBJ1-1, with D possibly TRBD1 on 6 matching bases. Germline CDR1 is SGHRS and CDR2 is YFSETQ. Trimming took 3 bases from V and 0 from J, leaving 15 bases between them. The CDR3 sequence is 16 residues long. CDR3: CASSSRDMPLNTEAFF. The CDR3 coding sequence is TGCGCCAGCAGCTCCCGGGACATGCCGTTGAACACTGAAGCTTTCTTT.